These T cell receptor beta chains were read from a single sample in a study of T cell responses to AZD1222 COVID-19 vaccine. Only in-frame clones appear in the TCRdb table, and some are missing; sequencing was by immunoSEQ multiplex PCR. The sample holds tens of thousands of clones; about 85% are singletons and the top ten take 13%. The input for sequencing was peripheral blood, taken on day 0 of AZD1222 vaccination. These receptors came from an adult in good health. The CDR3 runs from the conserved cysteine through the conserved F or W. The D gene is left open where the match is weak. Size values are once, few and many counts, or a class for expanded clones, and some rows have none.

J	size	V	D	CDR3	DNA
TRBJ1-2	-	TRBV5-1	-	CASSLAVANYGYTF	TGCGCCAGCAGCTTGGCCGTAGCTAACTATGGCTACACCTTC
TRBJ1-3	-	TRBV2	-	CASSTRRVSSGNTIYF	TGTGCCAGCAGTACCCGCAGGGTATCCTCTGGAAACACCATATATTTT
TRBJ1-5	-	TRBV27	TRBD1	CASRWDSNQPQHF	TGTGCCAGCAGATGGGACAGTAATCAGCCCCAGCATTTT
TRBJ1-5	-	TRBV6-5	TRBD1	CASSSLDRDNQPQHF	TGTGCCAGCAGCTCCCTGGACAGGGACAATCAGCCCCAGCATTTT
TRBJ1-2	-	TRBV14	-	CASSRMVGGYGYTF	TGTGCCAGCAGCCGGATGGTGGGTGGGTATGGCTACACCTTC
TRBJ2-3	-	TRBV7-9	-	CASSPRGTASTDTQYF	TGTGCCAGCAGCCCCCGGGGGACAGCCAGCACAGATACGCAGTATTTT
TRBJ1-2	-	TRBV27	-	CASSSGANYGYTF	TGTGCCAGCAGCTCGGGAGCTAACTATGGCTACACCTTC
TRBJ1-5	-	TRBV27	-	CASSFSGDQPQHF	TGTGCCAGCAGTTTTAGCGGAGATCAGCCCCAGCATTTT
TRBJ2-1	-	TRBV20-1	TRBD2	CSASGGDAYNEQFF	TGCAGTGCTAGTGGGGGGGACGCCTACAATGAGCAGTTCTTC
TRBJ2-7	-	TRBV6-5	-	CASSYSKRLSYEQYF	TGTGCCAGCAGTTACTCGAAACGGTTATCCTACGAGCAGTACTTC
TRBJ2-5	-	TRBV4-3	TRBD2	CASSHGTSGGETQYF	TGCGCCAGCAGCCACGGGACTAGCGGGGGGGAGACCCAGTACTTC
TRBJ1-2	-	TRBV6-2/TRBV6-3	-	CASSYVSGYTF	TGTGCCAGCAGTTACGTCAGCGGCTACACCTTC
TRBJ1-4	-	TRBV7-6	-	CASSPEGWTSGEKLFF	TGTGCCAGCAGCCCCGAAGGGTGGACTAGTGGGGAAAAACTGTTTTTT
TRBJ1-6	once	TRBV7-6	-	CASSSSSGATYNSPLHF	TGTGCCAGCAGCTCATCCTCAGGGGCAACCTATAATTCACCCCTCCACTTT
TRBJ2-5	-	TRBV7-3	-	CASSPTGAGETQYF	TGTGCCAGCAGCCCTACAGGGGCGGGGGAGACCCAGTACTTC
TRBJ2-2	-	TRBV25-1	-	CASSEVGGTGELFF	TGTGCCAGCAGTGAAGTAGGGGGCACCGGGGAGCTGTTTTTT
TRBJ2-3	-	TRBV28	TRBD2	CASSLYPGTSGGTDTQYF	TGTGCCAGCAGTTTATACCCAGGGACTAGCGGTGGCACAGATACGCAGTATTTT
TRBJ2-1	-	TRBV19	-	CASRTALRASNEQFF	TGTGCCAGTAGGACCGCCTTGCGGGCTTCCAATGAGCAGTTCTTC
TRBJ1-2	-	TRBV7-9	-	CASSYSGGERYTF	TGTGCCAGCAGCTATTCCGGGGGCGAGCGCTACACCTTC
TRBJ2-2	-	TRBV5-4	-	CASSPVRASGTGELFF	TGTGCCAGCAGCCCGGTCAGGGCGTCGGGCACCGGGGAGCTGTTTTTT
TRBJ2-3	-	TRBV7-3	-	CASSILGRGDTQYF	TGTGCCAGCAGCATTCTGGGCAGGGGAGATACGCAGTATTTT
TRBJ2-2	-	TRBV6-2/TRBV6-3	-	CASSWSNTGELFF	TGTGCCAGCAGTTGGTCTAACACCGGGGAGCTGTTTTTT
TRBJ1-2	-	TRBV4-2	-	CASSQGDGYGYTF	TGTGCCAGCAGCCAAGGGGATGGCTATGGCTACACCTTC
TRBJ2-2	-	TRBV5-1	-	CASSSLGPTNTGELFF	TGCGCCAGCAGCTCACTGGGACCCACGAACACCGGGGAGCTGTTTTTT
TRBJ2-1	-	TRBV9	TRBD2	CASSVGPGTSGLVEQFF	TGTGCCAGCAGCGTCGGTCCCGGGACTAGCGGCTTGGTTGAGCAGTTCTTC
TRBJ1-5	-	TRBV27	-	CASRSGNQPQHF	TGTGCCAGCAGATCGGGGAATCAGCCCCAGCATTTT
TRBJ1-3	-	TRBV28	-	CASSSNRQVVSGNTIYF	TGTGCCAGCAGTTCCAATCGACAGGTTGTCTCTGGAAACACCATATATTTT
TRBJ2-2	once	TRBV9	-	CASSPEIGVGHPNTGELFF	TGTGCCAGCAGCCCAGAAATCGGAGTGGGCCATCCGAACACCGGGGAGCTGTTTTTT
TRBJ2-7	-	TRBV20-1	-	CSAPRSYEQYF	TGCAGTGCCCCAAGGAGCTACGAGCAGTACTTC
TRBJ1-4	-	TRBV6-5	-	CASSYSGATHEKLFF	TGTGCCAGCAGTTACTCGGGGGCTACCCACGAAAAACTGTTTTTT
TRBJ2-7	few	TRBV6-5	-	CASSYSSGRVLFEQYF	TGTGCCAGCAGTTACTCGTCGGGAAGGGTCCTCTTCGAGCAGTACTTC
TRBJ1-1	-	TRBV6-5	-	CASSFDRGGTEAFF	TGTGCCAGCAGTTTCGACCGCGGAGGGACTGAAGCTTTCTTT
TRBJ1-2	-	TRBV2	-	CASSGGGYTF	TGTGCCAGCAGCGGGGGTGGCTACACCTTC
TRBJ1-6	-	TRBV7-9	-	CASTATRGSPLHF	TGTGCCAGCACCGCCACCCGGGGTTCACCCCTCCACTTT
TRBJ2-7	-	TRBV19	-	CASSIGGGEQYF	TGTGCCAGTAGTATAGGGGGCGGCGAGCAGTACTTC
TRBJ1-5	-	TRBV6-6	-	CASSYSGDQLGPQHF	TGTGCCAGCAGTTACTCGGGGGATCAGTTGGGGCCCCAGCATTTT
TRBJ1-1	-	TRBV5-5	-	CASSLPGGDTEAFF	TGTGCCAGCAGCCTCCCGGGGGGTGACACTGAAGCTTTCTTT
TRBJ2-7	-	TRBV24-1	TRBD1	CATRTGAYEQYF	TGTGCCACCCGGACAGGCGCCTACGAGCAGTACTTC
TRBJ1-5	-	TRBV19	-	CASRRRPGPGTANQPQHF	TGTGCCAGTAGACGCCGCCCGGGCCCAGGGACGGCCAATCAGCCCCAGCATTTT
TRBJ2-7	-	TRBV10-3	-	CAISESRGGYEQYF	TGTGCCATCAGTGAGTCGAGGGGGGGCTACGAGCAGTACTTC
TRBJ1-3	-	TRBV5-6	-	CASSLWAGNTIYF	TGTGCCAGCAGCCTTTGGGCTGGAAACACCATATATTTT
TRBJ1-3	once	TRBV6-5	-	CASHSSGNTIYF	TGTGCCAGCCACAGCTCTGGAAACACCATATATTTT
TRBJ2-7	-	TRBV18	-	CASSLGGSSYEQYF	TGTGCCAGCTCCCTTGGGGGAAGCTCCTACGAGCAGTACTTC
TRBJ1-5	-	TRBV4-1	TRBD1	CASSPTGQGRNQPQHF	TGCGCCAGCAGCCCAACTGGACAGGGGAGGAATCAGCCCCAGCATTTT
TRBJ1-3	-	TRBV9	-	CASSPGAGTGNTIYF	TGTGCCAGCAGCCCGGGGGCAGGGACTGGAAACACCATATATTTT